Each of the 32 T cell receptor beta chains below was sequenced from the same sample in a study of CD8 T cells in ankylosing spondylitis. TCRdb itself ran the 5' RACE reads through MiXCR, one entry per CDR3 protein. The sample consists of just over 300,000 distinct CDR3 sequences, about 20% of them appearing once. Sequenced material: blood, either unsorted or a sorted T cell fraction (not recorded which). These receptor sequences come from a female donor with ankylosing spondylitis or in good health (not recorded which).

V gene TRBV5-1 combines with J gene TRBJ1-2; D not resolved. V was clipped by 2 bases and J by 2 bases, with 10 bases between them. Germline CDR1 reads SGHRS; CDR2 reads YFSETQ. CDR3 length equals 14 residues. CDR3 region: CASSLGLTNYGYTF. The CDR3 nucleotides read TGCGCCAGCAGCTTAGGACTGACAAACTATGGCTACACCTTC.

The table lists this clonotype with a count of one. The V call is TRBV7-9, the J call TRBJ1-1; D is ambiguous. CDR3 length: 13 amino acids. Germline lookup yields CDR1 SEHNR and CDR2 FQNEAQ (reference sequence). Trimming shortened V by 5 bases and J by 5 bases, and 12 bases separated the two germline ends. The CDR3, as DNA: TGTGCCAGCAGCACCTCGCCGGGGACTGAAGCTTTCTTT. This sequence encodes CASSTSPGTEAFF.

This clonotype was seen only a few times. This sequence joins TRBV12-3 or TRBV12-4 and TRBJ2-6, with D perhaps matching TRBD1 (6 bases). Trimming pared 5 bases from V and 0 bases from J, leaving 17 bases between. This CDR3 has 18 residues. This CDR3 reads CASSRGQLSTSGANVLTF. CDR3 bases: TGTGCCAGCAGTCGCGGACAGCTCTCAACCTCTGGGGCCAACGTCCTGACTTTC.

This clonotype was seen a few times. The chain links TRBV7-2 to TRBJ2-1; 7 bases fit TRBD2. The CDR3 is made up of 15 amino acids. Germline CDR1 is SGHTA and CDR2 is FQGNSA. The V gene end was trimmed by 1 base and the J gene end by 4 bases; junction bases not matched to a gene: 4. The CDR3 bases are TGTGCCAGCAGCTTAGTCGGGAGGAGATACAATGAGCAGTTCTTC. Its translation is CASSLVGRRYNEQFF.

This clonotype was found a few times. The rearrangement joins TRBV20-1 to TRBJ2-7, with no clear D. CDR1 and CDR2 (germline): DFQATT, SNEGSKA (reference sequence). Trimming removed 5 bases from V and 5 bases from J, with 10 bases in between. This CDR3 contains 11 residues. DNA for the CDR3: TGCAGTGCTGAGCGCCGGGACGAGCAGTACTTC. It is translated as CSAERRDEQYF.

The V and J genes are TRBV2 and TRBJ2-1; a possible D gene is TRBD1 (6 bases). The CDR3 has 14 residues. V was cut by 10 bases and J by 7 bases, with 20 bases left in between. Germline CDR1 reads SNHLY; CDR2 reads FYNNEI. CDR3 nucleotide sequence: TGTGCCACCTCCTCCCGGACAGCGTATAATGAGCAGTTCTTC. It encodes CATSSRTAYNEQFF.

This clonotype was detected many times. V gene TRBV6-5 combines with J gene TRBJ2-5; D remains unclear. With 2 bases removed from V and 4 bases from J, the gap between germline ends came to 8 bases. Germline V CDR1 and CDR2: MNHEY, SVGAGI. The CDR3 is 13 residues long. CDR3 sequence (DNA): TGTGCCAGCAGTTACCAAGGTGGAGAGACCCAGTACTTC. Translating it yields CASSYQGGETQYF.

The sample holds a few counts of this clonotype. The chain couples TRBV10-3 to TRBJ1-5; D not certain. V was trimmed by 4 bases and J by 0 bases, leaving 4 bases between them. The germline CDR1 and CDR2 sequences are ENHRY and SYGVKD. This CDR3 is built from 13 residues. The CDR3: CAISGTSNQPQHF. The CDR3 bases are TGTGCCATCAGTGGGACTAGCAATCAGCCCCAGCATTTT.

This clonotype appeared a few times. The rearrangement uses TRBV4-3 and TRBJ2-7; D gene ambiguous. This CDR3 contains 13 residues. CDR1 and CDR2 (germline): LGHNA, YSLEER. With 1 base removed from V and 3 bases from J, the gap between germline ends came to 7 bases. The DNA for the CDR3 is TGCGCCAGCAGCCAAGCCCTCTACTACGAGCAGTACTTC. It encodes CASSQALYYEQYF.

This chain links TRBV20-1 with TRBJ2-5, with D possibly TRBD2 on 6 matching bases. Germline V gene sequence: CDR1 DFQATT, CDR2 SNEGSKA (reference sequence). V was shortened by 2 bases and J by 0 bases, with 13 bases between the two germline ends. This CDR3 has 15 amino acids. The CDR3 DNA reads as TGCAGTGCTAGACCTATAGCGGCTTACCAAGAGACCCAGTACTTC. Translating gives CSARPIAAYQETQYF.

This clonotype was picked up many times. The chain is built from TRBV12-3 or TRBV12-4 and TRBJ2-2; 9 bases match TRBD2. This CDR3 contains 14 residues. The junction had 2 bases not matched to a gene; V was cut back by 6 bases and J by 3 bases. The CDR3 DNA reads TGTGCCAGCAGCCGGACTAGCGACACCGGGGAGCTGTTTTTT. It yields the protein CASSRTSDTGELFF.

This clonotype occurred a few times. The CDR3 region has the DNA TGTGCCAGCAGCTTAGCGCTAAGGCAGCCCTATGGCTACACCTTC. Protein product: CASSLALRQPYGYTF. This sequence joins TRBV7-2 and TRBJ1-2; D gene uncertain. The CDR3 extends over 15 amino acids. Germline lookup yields CDR1 SGHTA and CDR2 FQGNSA. V was pared by 0 bases and J by 4 bases, with 12 bases between. Supplemented by reference TRBV7-2 and TRBJ1-2, the full variable domain reads GAGVSQSPSNKVTEKGKDVELRCDPISGHTALYWYRQSLGQGLEFLIYFQGNSAPDKSGLPSDRFSAERTGGSVSTLTIQRTQQEDSAVYLCASSLALRQPYGYTFGSGTRLTVV.

This CDR3 is CASRSRGMDTQYF. Here the CDR3 DNA reads TGTGCCAGCAGAAGCAGGGGGATGGATACGCAGTATTTT. This rearrangement joins TRBV2 to TRBJ2-3; 7 bases are a match to TRBD1. Germline values: CDR1 SNHLY, CDR2 FYNNEI. With V trimmed by 6 bases and J by 6 bases, 6 bases remained unmatched. The CDR3 consists of 13 residues.

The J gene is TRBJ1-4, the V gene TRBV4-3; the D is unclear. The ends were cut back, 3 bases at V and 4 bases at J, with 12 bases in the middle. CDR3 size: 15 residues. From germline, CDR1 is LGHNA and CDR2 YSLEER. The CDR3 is CASSHRAKSNEKLFF. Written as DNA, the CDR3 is TGCGCCAGCAGCCACCGGGCTAAGAGTAATGAAAAACTGTTTTTT.

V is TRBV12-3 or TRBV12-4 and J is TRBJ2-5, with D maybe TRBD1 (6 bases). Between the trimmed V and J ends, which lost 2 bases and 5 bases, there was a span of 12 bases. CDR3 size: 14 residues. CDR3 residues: CASSLTGHGETQYF. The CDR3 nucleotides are TGTGCCAGCAGTTTAACGGGACACGGGGAGACCCAGTACTTC.

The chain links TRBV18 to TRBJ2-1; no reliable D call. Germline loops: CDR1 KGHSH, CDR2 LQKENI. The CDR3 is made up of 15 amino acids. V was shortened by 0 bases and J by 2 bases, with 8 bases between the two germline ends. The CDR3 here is CASSPPTEPYNEQFF. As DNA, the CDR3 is TGTGCCAGCTCACCACCAACGGAACCCTACAATGAGCAGTTCTTC.

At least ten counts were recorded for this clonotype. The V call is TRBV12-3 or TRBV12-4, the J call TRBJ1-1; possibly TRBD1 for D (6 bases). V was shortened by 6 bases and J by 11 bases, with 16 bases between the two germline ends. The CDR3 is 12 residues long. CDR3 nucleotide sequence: TGTGCCAGCAGAGGTGTCAGGGGCGATGCTTTCTTT. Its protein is CASRGVRGDAFF.

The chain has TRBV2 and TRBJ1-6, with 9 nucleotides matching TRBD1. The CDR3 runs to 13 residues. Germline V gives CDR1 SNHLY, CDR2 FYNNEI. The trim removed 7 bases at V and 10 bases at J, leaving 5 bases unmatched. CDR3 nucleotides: TGTGCCAGCATGGGGACAGGGCGATCACCCCTCCACTTT. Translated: CASMGTGRSPLHF.

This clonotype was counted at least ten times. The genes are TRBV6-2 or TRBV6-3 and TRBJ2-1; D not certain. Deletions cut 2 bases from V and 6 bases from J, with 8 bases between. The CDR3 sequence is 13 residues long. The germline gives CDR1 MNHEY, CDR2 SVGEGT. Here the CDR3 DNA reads TGTGCCAGCAGTTACAGGACCCCCAATGAGCAGTTCTTC. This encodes CASSYRTPNEQFF.

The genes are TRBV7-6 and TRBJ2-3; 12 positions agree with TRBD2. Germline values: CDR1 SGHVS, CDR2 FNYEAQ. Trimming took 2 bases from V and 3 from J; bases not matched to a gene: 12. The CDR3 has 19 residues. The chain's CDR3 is CASSLTTSGSIVRTDTQYF. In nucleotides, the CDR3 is TGTGCCAGCAGCTTAACGACTAGCGGGAGTATTGTGAGAACAGATACGCAGTATTTT.

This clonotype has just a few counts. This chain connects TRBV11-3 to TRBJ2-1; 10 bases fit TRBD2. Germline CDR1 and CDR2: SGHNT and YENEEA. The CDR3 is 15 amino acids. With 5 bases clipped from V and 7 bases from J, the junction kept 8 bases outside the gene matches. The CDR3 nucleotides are TGTGCCAGCAGCCGTGGCAGCGGGAGGGCGAATGAGCAGTTCTTC. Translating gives CASSRGSGRANEQFF.

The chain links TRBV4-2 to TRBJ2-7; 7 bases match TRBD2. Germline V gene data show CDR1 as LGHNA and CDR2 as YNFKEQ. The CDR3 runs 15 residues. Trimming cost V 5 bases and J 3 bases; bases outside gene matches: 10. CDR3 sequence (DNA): TGTGCCAGCAGCGTATATCCCGGGACTAACTACGAGCAGTACTTC. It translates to CASSVYPGTNYEQYF.

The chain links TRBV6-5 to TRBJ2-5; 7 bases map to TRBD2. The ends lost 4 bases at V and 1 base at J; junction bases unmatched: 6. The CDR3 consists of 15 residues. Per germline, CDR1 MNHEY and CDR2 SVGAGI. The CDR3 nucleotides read TGTGCCAGCAGTTGGGTCTCGGGGGGCCAAGAGACCCAGTACTTC. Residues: CASSWVSGGQETQYF.

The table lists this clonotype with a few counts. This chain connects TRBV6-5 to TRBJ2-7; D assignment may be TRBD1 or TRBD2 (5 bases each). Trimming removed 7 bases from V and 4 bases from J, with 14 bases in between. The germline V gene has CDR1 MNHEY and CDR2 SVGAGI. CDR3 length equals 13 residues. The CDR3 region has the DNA TGTGCCAGCACGGGGCCCTTGGGATACGAGCAGTACTTC. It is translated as CASTGPLGYEQYF.

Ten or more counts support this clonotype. The CDR3 DNA sequence: TGTGCCAGCAGTTCCGACTCGGGCAATGAGCAGTTCTTC. It encodes CASSSDSGNEQFF. The chain links TRBV12-3 or TRBV12-4 to TRBJ2-1; D is undetermined. The CDR3 is 13 residues long. Trimming removed 4 bases from V and 6 bases from J, with 10 bases in between.

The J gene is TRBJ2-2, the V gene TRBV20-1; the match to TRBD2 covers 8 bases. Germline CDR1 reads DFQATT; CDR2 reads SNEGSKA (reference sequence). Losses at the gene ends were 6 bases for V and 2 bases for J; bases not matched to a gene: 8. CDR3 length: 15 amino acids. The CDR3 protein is CSAPRGALNTGELFF. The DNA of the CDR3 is TGCAGTGCACCGCGGGGGGCCTTAAACACCGGGGAGCTGTTTTTT.

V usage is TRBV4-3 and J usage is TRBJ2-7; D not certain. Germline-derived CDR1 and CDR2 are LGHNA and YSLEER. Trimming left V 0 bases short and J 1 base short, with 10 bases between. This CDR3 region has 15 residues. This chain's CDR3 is CASSQDYTGSYEQYF. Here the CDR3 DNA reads TGCGCCAGCAGCCAAGACTACACTGGTTCCTACGAGCAGTACTTC.

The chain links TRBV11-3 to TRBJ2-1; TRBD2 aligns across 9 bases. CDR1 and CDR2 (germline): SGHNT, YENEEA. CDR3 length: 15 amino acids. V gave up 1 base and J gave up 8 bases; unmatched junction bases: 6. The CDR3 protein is CASSLGGRAIDEQFF. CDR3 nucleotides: TGTGCCAGCAGCTTAGGCGGGAGGGCAATTGATGAGCAGTTCTTC.

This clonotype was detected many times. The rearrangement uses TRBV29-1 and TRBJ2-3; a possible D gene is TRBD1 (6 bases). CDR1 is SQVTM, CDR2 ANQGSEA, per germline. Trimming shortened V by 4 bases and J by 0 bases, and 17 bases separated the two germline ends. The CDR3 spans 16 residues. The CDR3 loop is CSVVFARGGSTDTQYF. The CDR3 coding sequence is TGCAGCGTTGTGTTCGCTCGAGGGGGTAGCACAGATACGCAGTATTTT.

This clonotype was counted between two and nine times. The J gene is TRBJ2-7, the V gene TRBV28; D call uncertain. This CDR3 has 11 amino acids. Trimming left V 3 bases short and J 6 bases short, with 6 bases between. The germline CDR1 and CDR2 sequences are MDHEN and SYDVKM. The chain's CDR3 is CASSFRVEQYF. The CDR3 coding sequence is TGTGCCAGCAGTTTTAGGGTCGAGCAGTACTTC.

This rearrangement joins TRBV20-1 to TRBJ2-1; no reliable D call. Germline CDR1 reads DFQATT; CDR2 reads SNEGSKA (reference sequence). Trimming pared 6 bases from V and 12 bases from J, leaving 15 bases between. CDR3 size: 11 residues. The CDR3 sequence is CSAKQEPWQFF. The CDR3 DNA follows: TGCAGTGCGAAGCAGGAGCCCTGGCAGTTCTTC.

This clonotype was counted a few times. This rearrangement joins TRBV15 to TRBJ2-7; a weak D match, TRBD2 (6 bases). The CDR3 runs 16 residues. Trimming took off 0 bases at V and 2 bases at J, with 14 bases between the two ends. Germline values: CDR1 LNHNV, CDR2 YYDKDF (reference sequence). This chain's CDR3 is CATSRDLGGGTYEQYF. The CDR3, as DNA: TGTGCCACCAGCAGAGATCTCGGGGGAGGTACCTACGAGCAGTACTTC.